One sample yielded the 5 T cell receptor beta chains listed below, sequenced in a study of shared clonotypes between healthy human individuals. Sequenced by immunoSEQ multiplex PCR; TCRdb stores in-frame clones only, minus some. The sample holds some 2,000,000 clones, 90% to 95% seen once. The sequencing input was naive CD4+ T cells sorted from blood. As to subset: CD45RA+ positively selected. These receptors all stem from a man younger than 35 in good health.

This sequence joins TRBV6-1 and TRBJ1-4; D is uncertain. V was cut by 6 bases and J by 6 bases, with 14 bases left in between. The CDR3 extends over 14 amino acids. CDR1 and CDR2 from the germline V gene are MNHNS and SASEGT. CDR3 DNA: TGTGCCAGCAGACGGGGAAATTATGATGAAAAACTGTTTTTT. Translation gives CASRRGNYDEKLFF.

The rearrangement joins TRBV18 to TRBJ2-1; D might be TRBD2 (6 bases). Germline loops: CDR1 KGHSH, CDR2 LQKENI. The CDR3 length is 15 residues. Trimming took 4 bases from V and 4 from J, leaving 14 bases between them. CDR3 residues: CASSRGWAGYNEQFF. As DNA, the CDR3 is TGTGCCAGCTCACGGGGCTGGGCGGGATACAATGAGCAGTTCTTC.

The chain carries TRBV13 and TRBJ1-2, with no clear D. The ends were cut back, 3 bases at V and 4 bases at J, with 18 bases in the middle. This CDR3 is 16 amino acids long. Germline lookup yields CDR1 PRHDT and CDR2 FYEKMQ (reference sequence). CDR3 residues: CASSFQAPGPPYGYTF. CDR3 bases: TGTGCCAGCAGCTTCCAAGCCCCCGGGCCCCCCTATGGCTACACCTTC.

This chain uses TRBV7-2 with TRBJ2-5, with TRBD2 matching 8 bases. Germline lookup yields CDR1 SGHTA and CDR2 FQGNSA. CDR3 size: 16 residues. J was trimmed by 5 bases and V by 0 bases; bases with no gene match: 8. The CDR3 region has the DNA TGTGCCAGCAGCTTAGCCAGCGGGGGAGGGTGGGAGACCCAGTACTTC. This encodes CASSLASGGGWETQYF.

The chain employs TRBV11-1 and TRBJ1-6; weak D call: TRBD1 (5 bases). V lost 4 bases and J lost 6, with 10 bases in between. This CDR3 region has 14 residues. Germline CDR1 is SGHAT and CDR2 is FQDESV (reference sequence). In DNA form, the CDR3 reads TGTGCCAGCAGCTCGCCAGGGCTTAATTCACCCCTCCACTTT. Amino acids: CASSSPGLNSPLHF.